This T cell receptor beta chain was captured by sequencing in a study of monozygotic twins with inflammatory bowel disease. Points from the study as a whole: For IBD, no single strong associated signal or clonotype was supported. Differences in immunosuppressive treatment may have been a source of added variability in patient repertoires.

Concerning this clonotype itself: The antigen remains undetermined.

From its re-call of the 5' RACE reads, TCRdb lists each CDR3 protein once, without DNA. The sample holds about 380,000 distinct CDR3 sequences. CDR3 size: 15 residues. Germline CDR1 and CDR2: MNHEY and SMNVEV (reference sequence). Investigators extracted total RNA from whole blood and did not sort T cells. The chain employs TRBV27 and TRBJ2-2; without DNA, the TCRdb call of TRBD1 cannot be checked. Sequencing was done on a sample of blood. The receptor's source is a human donor with ulcerative colitis or Crohn's disease, or a healthy co-twin of an affected twin (not recorded which). This CDR3 reads CASSSAGSGAGELFF.